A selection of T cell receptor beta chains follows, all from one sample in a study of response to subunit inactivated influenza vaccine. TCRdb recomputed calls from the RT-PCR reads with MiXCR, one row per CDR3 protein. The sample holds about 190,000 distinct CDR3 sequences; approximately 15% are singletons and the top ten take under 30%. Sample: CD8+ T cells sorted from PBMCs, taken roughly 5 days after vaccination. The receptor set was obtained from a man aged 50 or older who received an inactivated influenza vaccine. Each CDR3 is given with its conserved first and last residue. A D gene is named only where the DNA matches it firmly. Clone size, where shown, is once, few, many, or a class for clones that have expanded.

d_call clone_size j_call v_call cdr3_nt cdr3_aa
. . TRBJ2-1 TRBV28 TGTGCCAGCAGTGAACAGGGTTTCGAGCAGTTCTTC CASSEQGFEQFF
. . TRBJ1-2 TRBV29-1 TGCAGCGTTGACACTCCCGCGCGCTATGGCTACACCTTC CSVDTPARYGYTF
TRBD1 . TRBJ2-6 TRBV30 TGTGCCTGGAGTGTATCGACAGGGACGGGCCTGACTTTC CAWSVSTGTGLTF
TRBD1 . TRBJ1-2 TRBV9 TGTGCCAGCAGCGATGCCCGGGACAGGGCCTATGGCTACACCTTC CASSDARDRAYGYTF
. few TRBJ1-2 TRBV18 TGTGCCAGCTCACCACCGGAGACATCGGAAGGCTACACCTTC CASSPPETSEGYTF
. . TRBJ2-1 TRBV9 TGTGCCAGCAGCGTAGATGAGTGGGACGCCTACAATGAGCAGTTCTTC CASSVDEWDAYNEQFF
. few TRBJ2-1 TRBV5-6 TGTGCCAGCAGAAAGCCGCTCGGGGCTACCTACAATGAGCAGTTCTTC CASRKPLGATYNEQFF
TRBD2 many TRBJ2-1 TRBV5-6 TGTGCCAGCAGCTTGGGACTAGCGGGAGACAATGAGCAGTTCTTC CASSLGLAGDNEQFF
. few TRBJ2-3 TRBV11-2 TGTGCCAGCAGCTTACGCGGGAAAATGGGTAGCACAGATACGCAGTATTTT CASSLRGKMGSTDTQYF
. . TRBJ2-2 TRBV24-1 TGTGCCACCAGTGATTTAAGCCGAGCCACAACCGGGGAGCTGTTTTTT CATSDLSRATTGELFF
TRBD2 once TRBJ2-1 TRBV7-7 TGTGCCAGCAGCTTAGGAACGGCTAGCGGGAGGAATGAGCAGTTCTTC CASSLGTASGRNEQFF
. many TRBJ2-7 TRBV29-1 TGCAGCGTTGAACAGGGGAATGACTACGAGCAGTACTTC CSVEQGNDYEQYF
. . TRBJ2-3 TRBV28 TGTGCCAGCAGTTCAGGGATCACAGATACGCAGTATTTT CASSSGITDTQYF